The 15 T cell receptor beta chains reported below all come from one sample, sequenced in a study of blood T cell repertoires in COVID-19. Some clones are missing from TCRdb's copy, which holds only in-frame ones; the method was immunoSEQ multiplex PCR. The table includes fewer than 300,000 clones, 80% to 95% detected once. The sequencing sample was made of peripheral blood. These receptors all stem from a woman aged 25 to 39 with COVID-19, enrolled during active disease.

This clone showed up just once. This chain connects TRBV30 to TRBJ2-1, with D uncertain. V was pared by 0 bases and J by 13 bases, with 10 bases between. Germline V gene sequence: CDR1 GTSNPN, CDR2 SVGIG (reference sequence). The CDR3 contains 11 residues. The CDR3 region has the DNA TGTGCCTGGAGTGTACGAGGAAAACAGTTCTTC. Protein: CAWSVRGKQFF.

This clone was counted once. The chain carries TRBV4-1 and TRBJ2-1, with 16 bases that match TRBD2. The V and J ends lost 3 bases and 8 bases, in that order; junction bases with no gene match: 13. The CDR3 runs to 19 residues. Germline-derived CDR1 and CDR2 are MGHRA and YSYEKL. The CDR3 DNA is TGCGCCAGCAGCCAGCCTAAGGGACTAGCGGGAGGGCTAAGGGATGAGCAGTTCTTC. Translation gives CASSQPKGLAGGLRDEQFF.

J is TRBJ2-7 and V is TRBV10-3; tentatively, D is TRBD2 (6 bases). Germline CDR1 is ENHRY and CDR2 is SYGVKD. With 4 bases removed from V and 6 bases from J, the gap between germline ends came to 10 bases. The CDR3 loop spans 12 amino acids. The CDR3 is CAISGTSPEQYF. The CDR3 DNA is TGTGCCATCAGTGGCACTAGCCCCGAGCAGTACTTC.

The rearrangement uses TRBV28 and TRBJ1-1, with D possibly TRBD1 on 6 matching bases. V lost 3 bases and J lost 11, with 22 bases in between. The germline V gene encodes CDR1 MDHEN and CDR2 SYDVKM. The CDR3 contains 15 residues. CDR3 coding DNA: TGTGCCAGCAGTTTTAGGGGGGGTACAATCTTGGTGGCTTTCTTT. It encodes CASSFRGGTILVAFF.

CDR3 sequence reads: CASSLLPGSGEKLFF. The CDR3 DNA reads as TGTGCCAGCAGTTTATTGCCAGGGTCGGGCGAAAAACTGTTTTTT. The genes are TRBV28 and TRBJ1-4; D might be TRBD1 (5 bases). With 1 base removed from V and 8 bases from J, the gap between germline ends came to 14 bases. The CDR3 is 15 amino acids. Germline CDR1 and CDR2: MDHEN and SYDVKM.

The V gene is TRBV27, the J gene TRBJ2-1; TRBD2 aligns across 11 bases. J gave up 10 bases and V 6 bases, and 8 bases lay outside the gene matches. The germline CDR1 and CDR2 sequences are MNHEY and SMNVEV (reference sequence). This CDR3 spans 14 amino acids. The CDR3 loop is CASRLAGGPMEQFF. CDR3 in DNA: TGTGCCAGCAGGTTAGCGGGAGGGCCTATGGAGCAGTTCTTC.

This chain joins TRBV5-1 and TRBJ2-2; 9 bases map to TRBD2. This CDR3 region has 16 residues. The V gene's germline CDR1 is SGHRS and CDR2 YFSETQ. Losses at the gene ends were 6 bases for V and 3 bases for J; bases not matched to a gene: 9. The CDR3 DNA reads TGCGCCAGCACCGAAGCCGGGACTAGCTACACCGGGGAGCTGTTTTTT. Translating gives CASTEAGTSYTGELFF.

The chain joins TRBV18 to TRBJ2-7, with a possible D match to TRBD2 (5 bases). Trimming left V 0 bases short and J 2 bases short, with 8 bases between. The CDR3 runs to 14 residues. Germline lookup yields CDR1 KGHSH and CDR2 LQKENI. In DNA form, the CDR3 reads TGTGCCAGCTCACCACCCGCGGGCACCTACGAGCAGTACTTC. Translating gives CASSPPAGTYEQYF.

This chain links TRBV2 with TRBJ1-5, with 9 bases lining up with TRBD1. The V segment lost 2 bases and the J segment 6 bases; nucleotides outside the gene matches: 11. Germline V gene lookup returns CDR1 SNHLY and CDR2 FYNNEI. CDR3 length: 17 amino acids. As DNA, the CDR3 is TGTGCCAGCAGTGAACCAATACAGGGGGCAGGAGGTCAGCCCCAGCATTTT. Protein: CASSEPIQGAGGQPQHF.

The gene calls are TRBV21-1 and TRBJ1-2; the table's D call of TRBD1 was not tested on the DNA. TRBV21-1 is shown as a pseudogene. This CDR3 has 16 amino acids. CDR3 DNA: TGTGCCAGCAGCAAAGACCCGGGACACCCCTCTGAAGGCTACACCTTC. The encoded protein is CASSKDPGHPSEGYTF.

The chain uses TRBV28 and TRBJ2-5, with TRBD2 identical over 11 bases. Germline CDR1 MDHEN, CDR2 SYDVKM. The CDR3 runs 14 residues. Trimming cost V 7 bases and J 1 base; bases outside gene matches: 2. The CDR3 DNA follows: TGTGCCAGCACCGGGACTAGCGGCCAAGAGACCCAGTACTTC. This translates into CASTGTSGQETQYF.

This clone was seen more than once but under ten times. The rearrangement uses TRBV27 and TRBJ1-1; TRBD1 is a possible D gene (5 bases). CDR3 length: 14 amino acids. Germline V gene data show CDR1 as MNHEY and CDR2 as SMNVEV (reference sequence). The V end lost 3 bases, the J end lost 5 bases, and 13 bases lay between the germline ends. As DNA, the CDR3 is TGTGCCAGCAGTTTTGCGGGGGTTAAGACTGAAGCTTTCTTT. Its translation: CASSFAGVKTEAFF.

This sequence joins TRBV6-5 and TRBJ2-1; D is possibly TRBD2 (5 bases). Trimming took off 5 bases at V and 8 bases at J, with 13 bases between the two ends. In germline, CDR1 is MNHEY, CDR2 SVGAGI. The CDR3 length is 13 residues. The CDR3 DNA is TGTGCCAGCAGTAAAAACAGCGGCCATGAGCAGTTCTTC. Its protein product is CASSKNSGHEQFF.

This clone was observed once. The J gene is TRBJ1-5, the V gene TRBV5-6; 7 nucleotides line up with TRBD1. There are 15 residues in the CDR3. Germline CDR1 and CDR2: SGHDT and YYEEEE. The V gene end was trimmed by 4 bases and the J gene end by 7 bases; junction bases not matched to a gene: 11. The DNA of the CDR3 is TGTGCCAGCAGCCGGACTGACAGGGATGACCAGCCCCAGCATTTT. It codes for CASSRTDRDDQPQHF. Full variable domain (missing parts from reference TRBV5-6 and TRBJ1-5): DAGVTQSPTHLIKTRGQQVTLRCSPKSGHDTVSWYQQALGQGPQFIFQYYEEEERQRGNFPDRFSGHQFPNYSSELNVNALLLGDSALYLCASSRTDRDDQPQHFGDGTRLSIL.

This chain uses TRBV5-1 with TRBJ2-5; 7 bases match TRBD1. This CDR3 spans 14 amino acids. Germline loops: CDR1 SGHRS, CDR2 YFSETQ. After removal of 4 bases from V and 3 bases from J, the junction contained 6 bases not matched to a gene. CDR3 coding DNA: TGCGCCAGCAGCCCCCTAGACAGGGAAGAGACCCAGTACTTC. Its translation: CASSPLDREETQYF.